The 17 T cell receptor beta chains presented below share a single source sample, sequenced in a study of blood T cell repertoires in COVID-19. Method: immunoSEQ multiplex PCR; TCRdb's copy keeps in-frame clones and lacks some. The repertoire holds about 220,000 clones, 65% to 85% seen once, with about 7% in the top ten. Sample: PBMCs or T cells enriched from blood (not recorded which). These TCRs come from a woman aged 40 to 55 who had recovered from COVID-19.

This clone showed up many times. This chain connects TRBV11-3 to TRBJ1-1, with 7 bases lining up with TRBD1. J gave up 5 bases and V 6 bases, and 9 bases lay outside the gene matches. The germline V gene has CDR1 SGHNT and CDR2 YENEEA. The CDR3 covers 14 residues. CDR3 residues: CASRAGGGITEAFF. The CDR3 DNA is TGTGCCAGCAGGGCGGGAGGGGGCATAACTGAAGCTTTCTTT.

V is TRBV10-3 and J is TRBJ1-2; 7 bases agree with TRBD1. The CDR3 spans 13 residues. V was clipped by 8 bases and J by 0 bases; unmatched bases: 3. Germline lookup yields CDR1 ENHRY and CDR2 SYGVKD. The CDR3 coding sequence is TGTGCCATCGGACAGGAAACTAACTATGGCTACACCTTC. Its protein is CAIGQETNYGYTF.

The chain carries TRBV2 and TRBJ2-1; 8 bases are a match to TRBD2. CDR3 length: 14 residues. Trimming at V came to 5 bases and at J to 9 bases, leaving 9 bases not matched to a gene. CDR1 and CDR2 (germline): SNHLY, FYNNEI. CDR3 sequence: CASSSLGTRFEQFF. CDR3 DNA: TGTGCCAGCAGTTCCCTCGGGACTAGGTTTGAGCAGTTCTTC.

The V call is TRBV3-1 (or the pseudogene TRBV3-2), the J call TRBJ2-6, with D hard to call. Germline V gene sequence: CDR1 LGHDT, CDR2 YNNKEL (reference sequence). The V end was cut by 8 bases, the J end by 1 base, with 6 bases between. There are 13 residues in the CDR3. The CDR3 DNA reads TGTGCCAGCTGTCTATCTGGGGCCAACGTCCTGACTTTC. Protein: CASCLSGANVLTF.

This clone was counted a few times. V is TRBV5-5 and J is TRBJ2-3; TRBD2 matches at 7 bases. Germline values: CDR1 SGHKS, CDR2 YYEKEE (reference sequence). Losses at the gene ends were 4 bases for V and 4 bases for J; bases not matched to a gene: 12. The CDR3 contains 16 residues. The chain's CDR3 is CASSPNRGGRADTQYF. The DNA of the CDR3 is TGTGCCAGCAGCCCTAATCGGGGAGGGAGGGCAGATACGCAGTATTTT.

The chain couples TRBV21-1 to TRBJ2-1; TRBD1, the table's D call, was not compared with the DNA. TRBV21-1 is listed as a pseudogene. The CDR3 has 18 amino acids. CDR3 region: CASSEGGPGQGAYNEQFF. The CDR3 DNA is TGTGCCAGCAGCGAAGGAGGCCCGGGACAGGGGGCCTACAATGAGCAGTTCTTC.

This clone was observed once. This rearrangement joins TRBV5-1 to TRBJ2-1; TRBD1 is a possible D gene (6 bases). V dropped 4 bases and J dropped 2 bases, with 16 bases sitting between them. Germline assignment: CDR1 SGHRS and CDR2 YFSETQ. The length of the CDR3 is 16 residues. CDR3 nucleotides: TGCGCCAGCAGCCCCGGGACATGGACAGCCTACAATGAGCAGTTCTTC. It translates to CASSPGTWTAYNEQFF.

This chain joins TRBV5-4 and TRBJ2-7, with 8 bases matching TRBD2. V shed 4 bases and J 0 bases; nucleotides not matched to a gene: 9. Germline V gene lookup returns CDR1 SGHNT and CDR2 YYREEE (reference sequence). The CDR3 is made up of 16 amino acids. CDR3 nucleotides: TGTGCCAGCAGCACGGGGGGGGCAGACGGCTCCTACGAGCAGTACTTC. This gives the protein CASSTGGADGSYEQYF.

V is TRBV7-2 and J is TRBJ2-1; a possible D gene is TRBD1 (6 bases). CDR1 and CDR2 from the germline V gene are SGHTA and FQGNSA. V was pared by 4 bases and J by 8 bases, with 12 bases between. There are 13 residues in the CDR3. Here the CDR3 DNA reads TGTGCCAGCAGCTGGAACCAGGGGTATGAGCAGTTCTTC. Translating gives CASSWNQGYEQFF.

This chain uses TRBV7-9 with TRBJ2-1, with D possibly being TRBD1 (5 bases). Germline CDR1 reads SEHNR; CDR2 reads FQNEAQ (reference sequence). V was shortened by 11 bases and J by 8 bases, with 16 bases between the two germline ends. The CDR3 runs to 12 residues. The CDR3 loop is CAAQGVKDEQFF. The CDR3 coding sequence is TGTGCCGCCCAAGGGGTTAAGGATGAGCAGTTCTTC. Looking up the rest from reference TRBV7-9 and TRBJ2-1 gives the full variable domain: DTGVSQNPRHKITKRGQNVTFRCDPISEHNRLYWYRQTLGQGPEFLTYFQNEAQLEKSRLLSDRFSAERPKGSFSTLEIQRTEQGDSAMYLCAAQGVKDEQFFGPGTRLTVL.

The chain has TRBV4-1 and TRBJ1-1, with D maybe TRBD1 (5 bases). V was shortened by 0 bases and J by 3 bases, with 11 bases between the two germline ends. The CDR3 length is 15 residues. Germline values: CDR1 MGHRA, CDR2 YSYEKL. The CDR3 spells CASSQERRVDTEAFF. In DNA form, the CDR3 reads TGCGCCAGCAGCCAAGAGCGCAGGGTTGACACTGAAGCTTTCTTT.

This clone appeared a few times. V is TRBV18 and J is TRBJ2-2; 7 positions agree with TRBD1. J gave up 0 bases and V 3 bases, and 1 base lay outside the gene matches. The CDR3 loop spans 15 amino acids. Germline loops: CDR1 KGHSH, CDR2 LQKENI. The CDR3 here is CASSPDRSNTGELFF. CDR3 in DNA: TGTGCCAGCTCACCGGACAGGTCGAACACCGGGGAGCTGTTTTTT.

This chain joins TRBV7-9 and TRBJ1-4; 8 bases match TRBD1. V shed 4 bases and J 5 bases; nucleotides not matched to a gene: 6. Germline V gene sequence: CDR1 SEHNR, CDR2 FQNEAQ (reference sequence). This CDR3 comprises 15 residues. DNA of the CDR3: TGTGCCAGCAGCTCTCACGACAGGGGAAATGAAAAACTGTTTTTT. It specifies CASSSHDRGNEKLFF.

With regard to this clone: This sample includes further DNA sequences coding for the same CDR3. The CDR3 DNA follows: TGTGCCAGCAGTTACTCTAGAGCAGAGACCCAGTACTTC. Protein sequence: CASSYSRAETQYF. This chain joins TRBV6-5 and TRBJ2-5; D is unclear. The germline gives CDR1 MNHEY, CDR2 SVGAGI. V was pared by 0 bases and J by 4 bases, with 6 bases between. The CDR3 length is 13 residues.

J is TRBJ1-2 and V is TRBV10-1, with 7 bases lining up with TRBD1. Trimming removed 6 bases from V and 6 bases from J; junction bases left unmatched: 4. Germline V lookup: CDR1 WNHNN, CDR2 SYGVQD (reference sequence). There are 12 residues in the CDR3. The CDR3 nucleotides read TGCGCCAGCAGGGGACAGAAGGATGGCTACACCTTC. This gives the protein CASRGQKDGYTF.

This chain connects TRBV18 to TRBJ1-4; 7 positions match TRBD1. V lost 4 bases and J lost 4; bases outside the gene matches: 3. Per the germline V gene, CDR1 is KGHSH and CDR2 is LQKENI. This CDR3 is 14 amino acids long. The CDR3 loop is CASSQDRNNEKLFF. CDR3 in DNA: TGTGCCAGCTCACAGGACAGGAATAATGAAAAACTGTTTTTT.

The DNA for the CDR3 is TGTGCCAGCACCCCATCACCAGGGGACAGGGTCGGCTACACCTTC. It specifies CASTPSPGDRVGYTF. The genes are TRBV6-2 or TRBV6-3 and TRBJ1-2, with 9 nucleotides matching TRBD1. Looked up from germline, CDR1 is MNHEY and CDR2 is SVGEGT. The CDR3 runs to 15 residues. Germline trimming cut 7 bases from V and 8 bases from J; bases unmatched to any gene: 14.